The sequence of this T cell receptor beta chain was determined in a study of blood T cell repertoires in COVID-19. Only in-frame clones appear in the TCRdb table, and some are missing; sequencing was by immunoSEQ multiplex PCR. The table lists about 98,000 clones, 82% of them singletons, with 15% to 20% in the top ten. Trimming removed 2 bases at V and 5 bases at J, with 13 bases between. The CDR3 is made up of 14 amino acids. Germline V gives CDR1 SGHDT, CDR2 YYEEEE. The gene calls are TRBV5-6 and TRBJ1-1, with a possible D match to TRBD1 (6 bases). This receptor was obtained from a man at least 80 years old with acute or convalescent COVID-19. The sample taken for sequencing was peripheral blood. CDR3 amino acids: CASSLRGAQTEAFF. CDR3 nucleotides: TGTGCCAGCAGCTTACGGGGGGCGCAGACTGAAGCTTTCTTT.